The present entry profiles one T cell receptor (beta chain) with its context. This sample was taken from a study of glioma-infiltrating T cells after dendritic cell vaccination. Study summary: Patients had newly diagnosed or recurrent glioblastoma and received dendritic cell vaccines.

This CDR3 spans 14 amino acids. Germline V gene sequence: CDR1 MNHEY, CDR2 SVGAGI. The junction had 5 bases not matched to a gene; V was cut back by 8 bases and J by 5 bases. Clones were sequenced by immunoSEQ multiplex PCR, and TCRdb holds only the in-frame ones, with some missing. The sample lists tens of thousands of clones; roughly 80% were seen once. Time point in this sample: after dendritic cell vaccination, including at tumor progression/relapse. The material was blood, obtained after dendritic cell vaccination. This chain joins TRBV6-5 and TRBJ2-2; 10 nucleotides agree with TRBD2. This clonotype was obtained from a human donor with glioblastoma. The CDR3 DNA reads TGTGCCAGCGCAAGCGGGGGGGTTACCGGGGAGCTGTTTTTT. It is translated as CASASGGVTGELFF.